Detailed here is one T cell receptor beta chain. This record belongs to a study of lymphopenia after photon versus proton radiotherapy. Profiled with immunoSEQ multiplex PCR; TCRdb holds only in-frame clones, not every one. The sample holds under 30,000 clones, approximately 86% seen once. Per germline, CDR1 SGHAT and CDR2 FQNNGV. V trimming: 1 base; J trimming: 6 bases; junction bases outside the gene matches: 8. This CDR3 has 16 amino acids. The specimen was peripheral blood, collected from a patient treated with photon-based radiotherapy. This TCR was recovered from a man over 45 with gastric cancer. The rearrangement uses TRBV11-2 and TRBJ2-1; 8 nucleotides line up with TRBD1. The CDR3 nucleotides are TGTGCCAGCAGCTTAGGGGCGGCAGGGGGCCGCAATGAGCAGTTCTTC. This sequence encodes CASSLGAAGGRNEQFF.